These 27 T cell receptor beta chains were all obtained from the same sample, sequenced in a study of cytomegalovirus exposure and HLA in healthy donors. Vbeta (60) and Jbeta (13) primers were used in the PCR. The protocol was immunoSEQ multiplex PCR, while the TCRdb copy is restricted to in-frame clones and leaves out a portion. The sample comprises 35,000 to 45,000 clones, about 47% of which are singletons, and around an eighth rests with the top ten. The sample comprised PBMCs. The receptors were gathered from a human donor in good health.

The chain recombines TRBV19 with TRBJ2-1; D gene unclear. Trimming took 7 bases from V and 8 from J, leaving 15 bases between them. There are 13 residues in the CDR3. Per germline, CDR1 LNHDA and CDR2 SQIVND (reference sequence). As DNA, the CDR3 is TGTGCCAGTACCCTAGACCCTCCCCATGAGCAGTTCTTC. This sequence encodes CASTLDPPHEQFF.

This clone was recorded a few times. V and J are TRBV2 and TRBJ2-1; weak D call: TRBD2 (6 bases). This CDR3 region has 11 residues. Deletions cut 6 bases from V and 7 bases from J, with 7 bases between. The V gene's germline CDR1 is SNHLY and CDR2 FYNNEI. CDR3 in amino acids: CASRGRNEQFF. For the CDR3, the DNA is TGTGCCAGCAGGGGGAGGAATGAGCAGTTCTTC.

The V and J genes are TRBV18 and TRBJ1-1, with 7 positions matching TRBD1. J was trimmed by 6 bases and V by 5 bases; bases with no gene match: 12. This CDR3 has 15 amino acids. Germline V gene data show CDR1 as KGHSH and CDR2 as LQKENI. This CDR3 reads CASSSGQPLAAEAFF. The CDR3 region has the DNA TGTGCCAGCTCATCGGGACAGCCCCTGGCGGCTGAAGCTTTCTTT.

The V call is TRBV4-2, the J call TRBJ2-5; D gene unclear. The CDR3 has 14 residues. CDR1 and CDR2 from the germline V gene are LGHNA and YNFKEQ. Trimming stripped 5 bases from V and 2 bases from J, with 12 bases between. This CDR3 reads CASSLRVAQETQYF. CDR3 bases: TGTGCCAGCAGCTTGCGCGTTGCACAAGAGACCCAGTACTTC.

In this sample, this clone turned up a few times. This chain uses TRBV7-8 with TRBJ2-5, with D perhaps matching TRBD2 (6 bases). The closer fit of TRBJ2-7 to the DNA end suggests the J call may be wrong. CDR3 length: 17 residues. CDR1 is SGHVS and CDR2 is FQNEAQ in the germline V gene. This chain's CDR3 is CASSLAGGLALTYEQYF. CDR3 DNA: TGTGCCAGCAGCTTAGCGGGTGGGCTAGCGCTTACCTACGAGCAGTACTTC.

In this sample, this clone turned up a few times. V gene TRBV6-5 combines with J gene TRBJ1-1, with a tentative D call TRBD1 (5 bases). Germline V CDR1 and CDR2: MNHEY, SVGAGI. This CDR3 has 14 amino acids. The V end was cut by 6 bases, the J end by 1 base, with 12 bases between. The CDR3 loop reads CASRPQTGNTEAFF. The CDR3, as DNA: TGTGCCAGCAGGCCCCAAACAGGGAACACTGAAGCTTTCTTT.

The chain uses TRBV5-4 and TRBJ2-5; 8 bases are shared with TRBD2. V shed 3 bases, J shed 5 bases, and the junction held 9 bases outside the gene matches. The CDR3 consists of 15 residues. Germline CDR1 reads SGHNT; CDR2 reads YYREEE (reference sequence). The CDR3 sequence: CASSWGTRLRETQYF. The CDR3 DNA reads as TGTGCCAGCAGCTGGGGGACTAGACTTCGGGAGACCCAGTACTTC.

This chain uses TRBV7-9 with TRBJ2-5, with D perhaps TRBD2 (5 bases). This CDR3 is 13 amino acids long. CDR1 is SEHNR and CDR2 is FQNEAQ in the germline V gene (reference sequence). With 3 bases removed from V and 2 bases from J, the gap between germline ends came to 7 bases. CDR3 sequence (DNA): TGTGCCAGCAGCTTCCGGGGACAAGAGACCCAGTACTTC. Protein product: CASSFRGQETQYF.

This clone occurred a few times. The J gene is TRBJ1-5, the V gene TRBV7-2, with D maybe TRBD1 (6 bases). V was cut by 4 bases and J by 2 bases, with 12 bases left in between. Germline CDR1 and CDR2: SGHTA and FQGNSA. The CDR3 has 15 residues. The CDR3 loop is CASSSGGGGNQPQHF. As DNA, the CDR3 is TGTGCCAGCAGCTCGGGAGGGGGAGGCAATCAGCCCCAGCATTTT.

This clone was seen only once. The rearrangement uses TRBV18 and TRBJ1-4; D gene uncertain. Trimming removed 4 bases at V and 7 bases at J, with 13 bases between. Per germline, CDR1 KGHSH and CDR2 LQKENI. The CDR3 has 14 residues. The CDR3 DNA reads TGTGCCAGCTCACAGACTAGAGCGGGTGAAAAACTGTTTTTT. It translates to CASSQTRAGEKLFF.

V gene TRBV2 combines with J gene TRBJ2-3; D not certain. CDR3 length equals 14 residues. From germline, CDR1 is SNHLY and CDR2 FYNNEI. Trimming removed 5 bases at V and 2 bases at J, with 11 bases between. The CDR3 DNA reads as TGTGCCAGCAGTCGGCACCAGGTCACAGATACGCAGTATTTT. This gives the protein CASSRHQVTDTQYF.

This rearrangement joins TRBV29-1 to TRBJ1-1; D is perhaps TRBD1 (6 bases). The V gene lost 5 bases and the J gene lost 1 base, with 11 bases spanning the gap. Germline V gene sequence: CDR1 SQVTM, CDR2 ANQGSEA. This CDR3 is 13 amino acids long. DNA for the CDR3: TGCAGCGTTTACAAGGGACAGAACACTGAAGCTTTCTTT. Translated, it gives CSVYKGQNTEAFF.

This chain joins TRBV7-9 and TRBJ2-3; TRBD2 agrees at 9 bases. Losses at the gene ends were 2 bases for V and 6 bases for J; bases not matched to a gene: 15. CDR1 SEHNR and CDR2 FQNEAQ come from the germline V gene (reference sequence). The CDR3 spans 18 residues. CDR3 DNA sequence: TGTGCCAGCAGCTTAATACTCGTAGCGGGAGACGCGCGGGATACGCAGTATTTT. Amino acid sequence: CASSLILVAGDARDTQYF.

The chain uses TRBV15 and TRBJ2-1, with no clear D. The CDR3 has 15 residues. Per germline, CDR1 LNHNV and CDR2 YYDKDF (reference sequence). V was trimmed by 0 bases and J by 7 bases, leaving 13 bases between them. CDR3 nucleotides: TGTGCCACCAGCAGAGATCTCCTCGAGTGGAATGAGCAGTTCTTC. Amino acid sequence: CATSRDLLEWNEQFF.

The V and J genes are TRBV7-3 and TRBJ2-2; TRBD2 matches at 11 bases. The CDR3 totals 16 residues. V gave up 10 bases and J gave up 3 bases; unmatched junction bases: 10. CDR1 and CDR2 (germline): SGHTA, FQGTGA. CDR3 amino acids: CATAAGTSGHTGELFF. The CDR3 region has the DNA TGTGCCACCGCTGCCGGGACTAGCGGCCACACCGGGGAGCTGTTTTTT.

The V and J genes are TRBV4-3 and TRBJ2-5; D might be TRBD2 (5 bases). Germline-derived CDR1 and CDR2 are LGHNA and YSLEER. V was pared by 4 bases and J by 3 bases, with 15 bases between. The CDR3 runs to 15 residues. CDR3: CASSPLRRAEETQYF. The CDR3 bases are TGCGCCAGCAGCCCCCTACGGCGGGCAGAAGAGACCCAGTACTTC.

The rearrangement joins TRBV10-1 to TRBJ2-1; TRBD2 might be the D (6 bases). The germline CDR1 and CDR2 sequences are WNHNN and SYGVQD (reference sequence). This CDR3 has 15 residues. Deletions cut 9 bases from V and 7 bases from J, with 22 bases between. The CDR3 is CARGLTAGVGNEQFF. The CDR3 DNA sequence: TGCGCCAGAGGCCTGACAGCGGGTGTTGGGAATGAGCAGTTCTTC.

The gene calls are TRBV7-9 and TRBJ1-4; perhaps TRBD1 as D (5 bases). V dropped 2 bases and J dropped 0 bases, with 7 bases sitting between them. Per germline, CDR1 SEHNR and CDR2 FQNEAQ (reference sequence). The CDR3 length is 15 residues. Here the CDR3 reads CASSLLTATNEKLFF. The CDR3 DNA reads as TGTGCCAGCAGCTTACTGACAGCAACTAATGAAAAACTGTTTTTT.

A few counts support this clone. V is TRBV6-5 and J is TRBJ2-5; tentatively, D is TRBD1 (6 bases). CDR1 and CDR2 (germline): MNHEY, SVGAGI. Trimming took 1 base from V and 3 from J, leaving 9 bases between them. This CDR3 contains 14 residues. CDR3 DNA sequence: TGTGCCAGCAGTTACTACCAGGGGAAAGAGACCCAGTACTTC. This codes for CASSYYQGKETQYF.

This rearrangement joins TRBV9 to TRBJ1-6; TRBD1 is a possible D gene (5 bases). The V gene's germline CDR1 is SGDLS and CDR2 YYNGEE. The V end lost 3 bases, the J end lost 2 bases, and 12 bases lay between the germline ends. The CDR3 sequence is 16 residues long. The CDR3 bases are TGTGCCAGCAGCGCCCAGGGCGGGACCTATAATTCACCCCTCCACTTT. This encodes CASSAQGGTYNSPLHF.

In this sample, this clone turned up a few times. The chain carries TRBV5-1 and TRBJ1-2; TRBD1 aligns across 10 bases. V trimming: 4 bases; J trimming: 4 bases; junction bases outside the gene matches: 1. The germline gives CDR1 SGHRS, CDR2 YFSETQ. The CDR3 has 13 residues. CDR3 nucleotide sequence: TGCGCCAGCAGCAGGACAGGGGGCTATGGCTACACCTTC. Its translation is CASSRTGGYGYTF. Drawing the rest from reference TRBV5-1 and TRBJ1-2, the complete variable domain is KAGVTQTPRYLIKTRGQQVTLSCSPISGHRSVSWYQQTPGQGLQFLFEYFSETQRNKGNFPGRFSGRQFSNSRSEMNVSTLELGDSALYLCASSRTGGYGYTFGSGTRLTVV.

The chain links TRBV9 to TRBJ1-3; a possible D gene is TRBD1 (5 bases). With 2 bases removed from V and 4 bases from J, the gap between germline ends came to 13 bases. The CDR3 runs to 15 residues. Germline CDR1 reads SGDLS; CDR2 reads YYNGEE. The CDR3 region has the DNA TGTGCCAGCAGCGTCGAAGGGGCGATCGGAAACACCATATATTTT. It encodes CASSVEGAIGNTIYF.

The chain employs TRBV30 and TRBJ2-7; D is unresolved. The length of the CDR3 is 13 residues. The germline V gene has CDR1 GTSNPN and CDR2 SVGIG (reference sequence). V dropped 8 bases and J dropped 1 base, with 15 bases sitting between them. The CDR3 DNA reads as TGTGCCACCGTGACGGAGTTTTCCTACGAGCAGTACTTC. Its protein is CATVTEFSYEQYF.

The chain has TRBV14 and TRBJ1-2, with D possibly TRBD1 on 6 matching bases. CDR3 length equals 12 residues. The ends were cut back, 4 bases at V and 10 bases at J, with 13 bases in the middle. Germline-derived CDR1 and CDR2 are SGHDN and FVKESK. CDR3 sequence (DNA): TGTGCCAGCAGCCTTGGACAGTTGGACTACACCTTC. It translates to CASSLGQLDYTF.

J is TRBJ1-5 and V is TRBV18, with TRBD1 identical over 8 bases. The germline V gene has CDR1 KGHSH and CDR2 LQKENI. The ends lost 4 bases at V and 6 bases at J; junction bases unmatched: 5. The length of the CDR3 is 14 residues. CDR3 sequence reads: CASSRQGAGQPQHF. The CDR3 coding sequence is TGTGCCAGCTCACGCCAGGGGGCAGGTCAGCCCCAGCATTTT.

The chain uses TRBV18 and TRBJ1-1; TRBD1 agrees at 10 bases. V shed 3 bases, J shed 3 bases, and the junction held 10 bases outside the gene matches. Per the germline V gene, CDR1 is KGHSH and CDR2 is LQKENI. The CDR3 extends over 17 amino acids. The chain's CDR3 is CASSPRQGARSDTEAFF. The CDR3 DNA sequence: TGTGCCAGCTCACCGAGACAGGGGGCGCGTTCGGACACTGAAGCTTTCTTT.

The CDR3 DNA reads TGTGCCAGCTCACCAGGGACTAGCGGGATGTCGGAGACCCAGTACTTC. This gives the protein CASSPGTSGMSETQYF. The rearrangement links TRBV18 to TRBJ2-5, with TRBD2 matching 13 bases. The J segment lost 5 bases and the V segment lost 2 bases, leaving 5 bases of the junction unmatched. CDR3 length: 16 residues. From germline, CDR1 is KGHSH and CDR2 LQKENI. Full variable domain (outside the CDR3, taken from reference TRBV18 and TRBJ2-5): NAGVMQNPRHLVRRRGQEARLRCSPMKGHSHVYWYRQLPEEGLKFMVYLQKENIIDESGMPKERFSAEFPKEGPSILRIQQVVRGDSAAYFCASSPGTSGMSETQYFGPGTRLLVL.